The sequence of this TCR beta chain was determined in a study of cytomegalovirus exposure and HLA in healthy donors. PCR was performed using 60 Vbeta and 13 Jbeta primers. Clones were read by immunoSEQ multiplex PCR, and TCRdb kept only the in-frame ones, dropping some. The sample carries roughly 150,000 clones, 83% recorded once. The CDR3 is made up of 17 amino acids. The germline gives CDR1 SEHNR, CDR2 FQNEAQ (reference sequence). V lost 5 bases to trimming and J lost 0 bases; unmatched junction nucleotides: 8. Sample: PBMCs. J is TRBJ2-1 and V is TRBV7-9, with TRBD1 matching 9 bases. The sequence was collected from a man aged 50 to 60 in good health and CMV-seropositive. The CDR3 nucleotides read TGTGCCAGCAGCGGATATACAGGGGGCGCCTCCTACAATGAGCAGTTCTTC. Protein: CASSGYTGGASYNEQFF.